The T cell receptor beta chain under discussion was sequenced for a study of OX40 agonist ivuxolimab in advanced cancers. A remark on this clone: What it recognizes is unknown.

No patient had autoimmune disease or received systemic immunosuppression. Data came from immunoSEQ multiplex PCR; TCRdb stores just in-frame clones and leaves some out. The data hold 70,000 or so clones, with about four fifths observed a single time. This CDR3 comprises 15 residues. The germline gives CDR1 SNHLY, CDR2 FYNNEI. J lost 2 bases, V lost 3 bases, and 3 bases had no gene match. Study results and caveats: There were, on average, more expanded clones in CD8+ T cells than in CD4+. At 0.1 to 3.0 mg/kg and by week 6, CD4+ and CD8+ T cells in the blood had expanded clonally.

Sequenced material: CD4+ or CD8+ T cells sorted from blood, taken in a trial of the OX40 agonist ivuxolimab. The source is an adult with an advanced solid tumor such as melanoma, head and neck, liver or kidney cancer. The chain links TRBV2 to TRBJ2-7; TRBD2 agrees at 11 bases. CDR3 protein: CASSELTSGAYEQYF. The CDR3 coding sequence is TGTGCCAGCAGTGAGTTGACTAGCGGGGCCTACGAGCAGTACTTC.